The present TCR beta chain was sequenced within a study of T cell responses to AZD1222 COVID-19 vaccine. Study-wide results and caveats: Among AZD1222 vaccinees, only 6 or 7 were seropositive at baseline.

Sequencing used immunoSEQ multiplex PCR; TCRdb keeps in-frame clones, though not all of them. Among 35,000 or so clones listed, approximately 91% were seen once. Regarding this clone: The antigen is unknown.

Germline values: CDR1 MNHEY, CDR2 SMNVEV (reference sequence). CDR3 length equals 14 residues. The V end was cut by 2 bases, the J end by 8 bases, with 10 bases between. The starting material was peripheral blood, obtained on day 0 of AZD1222 vaccination. The chain links TRBV27 to TRBJ1-6; D is undetermined. The TCR was taken from an adult in good health. CDR3 DNA: TGTGCCAGCAGTTTACCCGGGAACCATTCACCCCTCCACTTT. This encodes CASSLPGNHSPLHF.